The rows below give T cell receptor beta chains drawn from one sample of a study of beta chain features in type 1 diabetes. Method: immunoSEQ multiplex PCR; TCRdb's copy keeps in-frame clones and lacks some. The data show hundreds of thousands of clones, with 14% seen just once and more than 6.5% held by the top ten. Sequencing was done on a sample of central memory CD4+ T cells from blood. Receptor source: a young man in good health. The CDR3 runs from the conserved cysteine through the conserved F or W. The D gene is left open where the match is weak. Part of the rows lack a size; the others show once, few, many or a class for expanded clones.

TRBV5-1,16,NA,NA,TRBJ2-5,CASSSGLTEPQETQYF,TGCGCCAGCAGCTCGGGACTGACAGAACCCCAAGAGACCCAGTACTTC
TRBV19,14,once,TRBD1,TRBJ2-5,CASSTAGGKETQYF,TGTGCCAGTAGTACTGCAGGGGGCAAAGAGACCCAGTACTTC
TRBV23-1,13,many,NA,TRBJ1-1,CASSHPPVLEAFF,TGCGCCAGCAGTCACCCTCCCGTCCTCGAAGCTTTCTTT
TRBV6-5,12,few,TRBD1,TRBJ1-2,CASAPGGYGYTF,TGTGCCAGTGCTCCAGGGGGGTATGGCTACACCTTC
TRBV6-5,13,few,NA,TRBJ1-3,CASSEAGQFIRDF,TGTGCCAGCAGTGAAGCGGGACAATTCATCCGGGATTTT
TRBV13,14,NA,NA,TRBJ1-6,CASSLRGGNSPLHF,TGTGCCAGCAGCTTACGCGGGGGGAATTCACCCCTCCACTTT
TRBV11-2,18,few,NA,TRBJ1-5,CASSALAFQGHSNQPQHF,TGTGCCAGCAGCGCCCTCGCTTTCCAGGGCCATAGCAATCAGCCCCAGCATTTT
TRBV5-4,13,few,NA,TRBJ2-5,CASSPQFQETQYF,TGTGCCAGCAGCCCCCAGTTCCAAGAGACCCAGTACTTC
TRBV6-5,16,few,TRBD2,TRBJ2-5,CASSYGKRGGGETQYF,TGTGCCAGCAGTTACGGCAAGCGGGGGGGTGGCGAGACCCAGTACTTC
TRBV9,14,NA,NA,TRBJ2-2,CASRNSGNTGELFF,TGTGCCAGCAGAAACAGTGGGAACACCGGGGAGCTGTTTTTT
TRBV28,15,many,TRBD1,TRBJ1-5,CATYPTGFGNQPQHF,TGTGCCACCTACCCGACAGGGTTCGGCAATCAGCCCCAGCATTTT
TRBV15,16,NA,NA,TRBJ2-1,CATSRAVQLSYNEQFF,TGTGCCACCAGCAGAGCGGTACAGCTCTCCTACAATGAGCAGTTCTTC
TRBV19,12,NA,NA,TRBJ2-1,CASRDPSREQFF,TGTGCCAGTAGGGATCCGAGTCGGGAGCAGTTCTTC
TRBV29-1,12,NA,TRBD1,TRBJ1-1,CSVGQGGTEAFF,TGCAGCGTTGGACAGGGAGGGACTGAAGCTTTCTTT
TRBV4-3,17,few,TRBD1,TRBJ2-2,CASSQNGGQGGNGELFF,TGCGCCAGCAGCCAAAACGGGGGACAGGGTGGAAACGGGGAGCTGTTTTTT
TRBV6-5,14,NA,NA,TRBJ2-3,CAITSSRGADTQYF,TGTGCCATCACCTCCTCCCGGGGCGCAGATACGCAGTATTTT
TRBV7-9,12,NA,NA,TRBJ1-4,CASSLGDLGLFF,TGTGCCAGCAGCTTAGGGGACTTAGGACTGTTTTTT
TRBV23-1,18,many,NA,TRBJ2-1,CASSHDGRDFQTDNEQFF,TGCGCCAGCAGTCATGACGGCAGGGACTTCCAAACGGACAATGAGCAGTTCTTC
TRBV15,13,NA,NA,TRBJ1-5,CATSRQGNQPQHF,TGTGCCACCAGCAGACAGGGGAATCAGCCCCAGCATTTT
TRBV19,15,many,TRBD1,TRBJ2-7,CASSIGDRALYEQYF,TGTGCCAGTAGTATAGGTGACAGGGCACTCTACGAGCAGTACTTC
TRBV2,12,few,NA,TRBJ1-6,CASSWTNSPLHF,TGTGCCAGCAGTTGGACGAATTCACCCCTCCACTTT
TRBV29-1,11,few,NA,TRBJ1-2,CSVGTNYGYTF,TGCAGCGTGGGCACCAACTATGGCTACACCTTC
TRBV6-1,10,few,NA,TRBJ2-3,CASRLSTQYF,TGTGCCAGCAGATTGAGCACGCAGTATTTT
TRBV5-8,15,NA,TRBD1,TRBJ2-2,CASSFRGKNTGELFF,TGTGCCAGCAGCTTCAGGGGGAAAAACACCGGGGAGCTGTTTTTT
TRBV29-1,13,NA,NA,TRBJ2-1,CSVEGQGFDEQFF,TGCAGCGTTGAGGGCCAGGGGTTCGATGAGCAGTTCTTC
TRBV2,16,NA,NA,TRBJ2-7,CASRDSGAGASYEQYF,TGTGCCAGCAGAGACTCAGGGGCGGGGGCCTCCTACGAGCAGTACTTC
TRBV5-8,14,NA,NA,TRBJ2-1,CASSLGNEGNEQFF,TGTGCCAGCAGCTTAGGTAACGAGGGGAATGAGCAGTTCTTC
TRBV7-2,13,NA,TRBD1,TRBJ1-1,CASSQLQGALAFF,TGTGCCAGCAGCCAATTGCAGGGGGCGTTAGCTTTCTTT
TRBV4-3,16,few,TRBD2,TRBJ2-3,CASSQVTSGRTDTQYF,TGCGCCAGCAGCCAAGTTACTAGCGGGAGAACAGATACGCAGTATTTT
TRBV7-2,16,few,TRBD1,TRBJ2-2,CASSFSPGTASGELFF,TGTGCCAGCAGCTTTTCGCCCGGGACAGCCAGCGGGGAGCTGTTTTTT
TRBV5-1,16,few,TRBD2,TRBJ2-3,CASSLATSGNTDTQYF,TGCGCCAGCAGCTTGGCCACTAGCGGAAACACAGATACGCAGTATTTT
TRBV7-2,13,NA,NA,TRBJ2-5,CASSLAMGETQYF,TGTGCCAGCAGCTTAGCCATGGGGGAGACCCAGTACTTC
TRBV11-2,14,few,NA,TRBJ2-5,CASSQEYSPGTQYF,TGCGCCAGCAGCCAAGAGTACAGCCCAGGGACCCAGTACTTC
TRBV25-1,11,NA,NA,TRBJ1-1,CASSENQMSFF,TGTGCCAGCAGTGAGAACCAAATGTCTTTCTTT
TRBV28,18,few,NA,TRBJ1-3,CASSQRTGQIPSRNTIYF,TGTGCCAGCAGTCAAAGGACCGGACAGATACCCTCACGAAACACCATATATTTT
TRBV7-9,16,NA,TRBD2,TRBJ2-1,CASSLGGLATGNEQFF,TGTGCCAGCAGCTTAGGGGGACTAGCGACGGGAAATGAGCAGTTCTTC
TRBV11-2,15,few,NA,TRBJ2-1,CASSLAPAVGNEQFF,TGTGCCAGCAGCTTAGCGCCTGCAGTCGGAAATGAGCAGTTCTTC
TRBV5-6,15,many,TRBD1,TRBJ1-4,CASSSDRGSGEKLFF,TGTGCCAGCAGCTCGGACAGGGGATCAGGTGAAAAACTGTTTTTT
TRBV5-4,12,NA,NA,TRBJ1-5,CASSLGDQPQHF,TGTGCCAGCAGCTTGGGGGATCAGCCCCAGCATTTT
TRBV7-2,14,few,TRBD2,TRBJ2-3,CASSPSGSTDTQYF,TGTGCCAGCAGCCCCAGCGGGAGTACAGATACGCAGTATTTT
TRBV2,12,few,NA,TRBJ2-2,CASSEGAGELFF,TGTGCCAGCAGTGAAGGCGCCGGGGAGCTGTTTTTT
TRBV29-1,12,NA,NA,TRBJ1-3,CSVTGTGNTIYF,TGCAGCGTAACAGGGACTGGAAACACCATATATTTT
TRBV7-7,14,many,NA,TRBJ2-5,CASSLDGTSETQYF,TGTGCTAGCAGCTTGGACGGGACATCGGAGACCCAGTACTTC
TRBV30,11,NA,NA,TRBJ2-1,CAWSVLREQFF,TGTGCCTGGAGTGTACTACGTGAGCAGTTCTTC
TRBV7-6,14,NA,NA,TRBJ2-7,CASSRGHETYEQYF,TGTGCCAGCAGCCGCGGACACGAGACGTACGAGCAGTACTTC
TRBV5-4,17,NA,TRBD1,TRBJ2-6,CASSQDRTGTGANVLTF,TGTGCCAGCAGCCAAGATCGGACAGGGACTGGGGCCAACGTCCTGACTTTC
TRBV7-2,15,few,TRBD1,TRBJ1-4,CASSPGGSPNEKLFF,TGTGCCAGCAGCCCAGGGGGGTCCCCTAATGAAAAACTGTTTTTT
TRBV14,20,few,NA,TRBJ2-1,CASTPLPGTGKRGGYNEQFF,TGTGCCAGCACCCCACTCCCCGGGACGGGGAAGAGGGGGGGGTACAATGAGCAGTTCTTC
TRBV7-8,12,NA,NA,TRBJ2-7,CASSSSGSEQYF,TGTGCCAGCAGCTCGTCAGGGTCCGAGCAGTACTTC
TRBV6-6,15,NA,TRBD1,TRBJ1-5,CASSYSGQGNQPQHF,TGTGCCAGCAGTTACTCGGGACAGGGGAATCAGCCCCAGCATTTT
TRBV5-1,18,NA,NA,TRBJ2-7,CASSLAFGGPSRSYEQYF,TGCGCCAGCAGCTTGGCTTTCGGGGGCCCCTCCCGGTCCTACGAGCAGTACTTC
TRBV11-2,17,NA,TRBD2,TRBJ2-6,CASSDSQGGSGANVLTF,TGTGCCAGCAGCGATTCGCAGGGAGGGTCTGGGGCCAACGTCCTGACTTTC
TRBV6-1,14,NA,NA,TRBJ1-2,CASSEVSAGSGYTF,TGTGCCAGCAGTGAAGTTTCGGCAGGCTCTGGCTACACCTTC
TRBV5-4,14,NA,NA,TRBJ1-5,CASSLQGNNQPQHF,TGTGCCAGCAGCTTACAGGGTAACAATCAGCCCCAGCATTTT
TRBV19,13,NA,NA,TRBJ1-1,CASSLGGRTEAFF,TGTGCCAGTAGTCTAGGGGGACGGACTGAAGCTTTCTTT
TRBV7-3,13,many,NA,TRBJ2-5,CASSPGVGETQYF,TGTGCCAGCAGCCCAGGGGTTGGTGAGACCCAGTACTTC
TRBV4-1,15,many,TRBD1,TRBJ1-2,CASSPWTGQGYGYTF,TGCGCCAGCAGCCCATGGACGGGACAGGGGTACGGCTACACCTTC